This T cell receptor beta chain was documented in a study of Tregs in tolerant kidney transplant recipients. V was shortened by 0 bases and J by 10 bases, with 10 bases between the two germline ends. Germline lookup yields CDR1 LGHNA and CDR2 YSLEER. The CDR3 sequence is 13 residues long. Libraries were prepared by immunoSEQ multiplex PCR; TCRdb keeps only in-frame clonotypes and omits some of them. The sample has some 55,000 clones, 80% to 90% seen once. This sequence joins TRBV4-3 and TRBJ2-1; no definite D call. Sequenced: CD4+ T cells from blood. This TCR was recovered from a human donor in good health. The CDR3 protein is CASSQDKGREQFF. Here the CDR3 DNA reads TGCGCCAGCAGCCAAGATAAAGGACGGGAGCAGTTCTTC.